This is a list of T cell receptor beta chains from one sample in a study of blood T cell repertoires in COVID-19. Measured with immunoSEQ multiplex PCR; TCRdb has only the in-frame clones, and not every one. The sample lists 100,000 or so clones; approximately 91% were seen once. The sample was peripheral blood. The receptors here all came from a man between 60 and 75 years old with acute or convalescent COVID-19. The CDR3 runs from the conserved cysteine through the conserved F or W. D genes are given only for firm matches. Where a row states a size, it is once, few, many or the class of an expanded clone; other rows omit it.

V	size	J	D	DNA	CDR3
TRBV5-1	.	TRBJ2-1	TRBD1	TGCGCCAGCAGCACCGGGACAGACTACAATGAGCAGTTCTTC	CASSTGTDYNEQFF
TRBV4-1	.	TRBJ1-1	.	TGCGCCAGCAGCCAAGTGGGGGCCCTCACTGAAGCTTTCTTT	CASSQVGALTEAFF
TRBV18	.	TRBJ1-4	TRBD1	TGTGCCAGCTCTCTACAGGGGACTAATGAAAAACTGTTTTTT	CASSLQGTNEKLFF
TRBV27	.	TRBJ2-2	.	TGTGCCAGCAGTTTTCGGACAGACCTTACCGGGGAGCTGTTTTTT	CASSFRTDLTGELFF
TRBV7-3	.	TRBJ1-3	.	TGTGCCAGCAGCAACCGACAGTTGGCCGGCGCGGCCGATTCTGGAAACACCATATATTTT	CASSNRQLAGAADSGNTIYF
TRBV12-3/TRBV12-4	once	TRBJ1-1	.	TGTGCCAGCAGTCCTCTACGCGGCACTGAAGCTTTCTTT	CASSPLRGTEAFF
TRBV2	.	TRBJ1-4	.	TGTGCCAGCATTTGGACAGTTGCAACTAATGAAAAACTGTTTTTT	CASIWTVATNEKLFF
TRBV25-1	few	TRBJ1-1	.	TGTGCCAGCTCTTGGACTGGGGACACTGAAGCTTTCTTT	CASSWTGDTEAFF
TRBV3-1/TRBV3-2	few	TRBJ2-7	.	TGTGCCAGCAGCCAAGGTCCTTCGAGGGTCGTAAGGTACTTC	CASSQGPSRVVRYF
TRBV6-6	.	TRBJ2-6	TRBD2	TGTGCCAGCAGTCCCCGGGGGATAGCGGGAGTGGGGATCTCTGGGGCCAACGTCCTGACTTTC	CASSPRGIAGVGISGANVLTF
TRBV30	.	TRBJ1-2	.	TGTGCCTGGAGTGTCCAGGGCTATGGCTACACCTTC	CAWSVQGYGYTF
TRBV7-2	.	TRBJ2-1	TRBD2	TGTGCCAGCAGCCCCGTCGCCCTAGCGGGAGGGGCGAATGAGCAGTTCTTC	CASSPVALAGGANEQFF
TRBV6-1	.	TRBJ2-3	.	TGTGCCAGCAGTGACAGGGAAAGGGGCACAGATACGCAGTATTTT	CASSDRERGTDTQYF
TRBV27	.	TRBJ2-7	.	TGTGCCAGCAGACTCGGGAGAGGGGTCTACGAGCAGTACTTC	CASRLGRGVYEQYF
TRBV6-5	.	TRBJ2-5	TRBD2	TGTGCCAGCAGTTACTCGTGGGGGGAGGGCCAAGAGACCCAGTACTTC	CASSYSWGEGQETQYF
TRBV19	once	TRBJ1-1	.	TGTGCCAGTAGTATACCGACAGAGATGAACACTGAAGCTTTCTTT	CASSIPTEMNTEAFF
TRBV9	.	TRBJ2-7	TRBD2	TGTGCCAGCAGCGGCACTAGCGGAGATACCTACGAGCAGTACTTC	CASSGTSGDTYEQYF
TRBV3-1/TRBV3-2	once	TRBJ2-1	TRBD2	TGTGCCAGCTATGCTAGCGGGGTCGGCAATGAGCAGTTCTTC	CASYASGVGNEQFF
TRBV5-1	.	TRBJ1-6	.	TGCGCCAGCAGCCTCCAGGACAGTAATTCACCCCTCCACTTT	CASSLQDSNSPLHF
TRBV27	.	TRBJ2-7	TRBD2	TGTGCCAGCACCTTATCCAAGACTAGCGGGGATAACTACGAGCAGTACTTC	CASTLSKTSGDNYEQYF
TRBV11-2	once	TRBJ1-5	TRBD1	TGTGCCAGCAGCCGGGACAGGGTCCCCAATCAGCCCCAGCATTTT	CASSRDRVPNQPQHF
TRBV19	.	TRBJ2-4	TRBD2	TGTGCCAGTAGTACGTCGACGGGGGGACAGTACTTC	CASSTSTGGQYF